This T cell receptor beta chain was obtained from a study of Ad26.COV2.S vaccination and SARS-CoV-2 variants. The CDR3 contains 11 residues. V was trimmed by 1 base and J by 7 bases, leaving 6 bases between them. The germline V gene has CDR1 SQVTM and CDR2 ANQGSEA. The treatment here: some 20 received Ad26.COV2.S at low or high dose, single or two shots; 5 received placebo; per-sample allocation not given. After the first vaccine or placebo injection, samples were drawn on day 63. Data came from immunoSEQ multiplex PCR; TCRdb stores just in-frame clones and leaves some out. The sample shows under 550,000 clones, approximately 88% of them seen only once.

The receptor's source is a person aged 18-65 years who received the Ad26.COV2.S COVID-19 vaccine or a placebo. The chain employs TRBV29-1 and TRBJ2-3; D ambiguous. The sample in question was peripheral blood, obtained in a trial of Ad26.COV2.S vaccine versus placebo. The DNA for the CDR3 is TGCAGCGTTGAAGCAGACAATACGCAGTATTTT. This translates into CSVEADNTQYF.